This paragraph reports one T cell receptor (beta chain). Its antigen is unknown. Using immunoSEQ multiplex PCR, the repertoire was profiled, and TCRdb retains in-frame clones only, with some absent. The data hold about 35,000 clones, with 65% to 80% observed a single time. The data are from a study of OX40 agonist ivuxolimab in advanced cancers. Study-wide results and limits: In a subset of nonresponders, normalized T-cell clonal expansion was also low.

The CDR3 is 15 residues long. Germline V gives CDR1 SGDLS, CDR2 YYNGEE. V was shortened by 0 bases and J by 0 bases, with 7 bases between the two germline ends. The TCR was taken from an adult with an advanced solid tumor such as melanoma, head and neck, liver or kidney cancer. V is TRBV9 and J is TRBJ2-1; D unresolved. Sequencing used CD4+ or CD8+ T cells sorted from blood, obtained in a trial of the OX40 agonist ivuxolimab. The CDR3: CASSVGSSSYNEQFF. The CDR3 bases are TGTGCCAGCAGCGTAGGGTCGAGCTCCTACAATGAGCAGTTCTTC.